The 24 T cell receptor beta chains in this list originate from one sample, sequenced in a study of cytomegalovirus exposure and HLA in healthy donors. Profiling relied on immunoSEQ multiplex PCR, and the TCRdb table lists in-frame clones only, not all of them. Of about 130,000 clones detected, around nine tenths appear once; the ten largest clones hold about 3%. The sequenced sample was PBMCs. Receptor source: a man aged 25-45 years in good health and CMV-seronegative.

This sequence joins TRBV18 and TRBJ2-1; the match to TRBD2 covers 9 bases. The CDR3 extends over 15 amino acids. Germline V gene data show CDR1 as KGHSH and CDR2 as LQKENI. J lost 5 bases, V lost 2 bases, and 4 bases had no gene match. CDR3 amino acids: CASSPSRGGNNEQFF. CDR3 in DNA: TGTGCCAGCTCACCATCGCGGGGGGGAAACAATGAGCAGTTCTTC.

This chain connects TRBV6-1 to TRBJ1-1, with 10 bases aligning to TRBD1. In germline, CDR1 is MNHNS, CDR2 SASEGT. J gave up 5 bases and V 11 bases, and 14 bases lay outside the gene matches. The CDR3 has 15 amino acids. CDR3 region: CAGSDRGRSGTEAFF. CDR3 nucleotide sequence: TGTGCCGGGTCTGACAGGGGGCGTTCAGGAACTGAAGCTTTCTTT.

The count of this clone is one. This chain uses TRBV27 with TRBJ2-7; no reliable D call. This CDR3 contains 13 residues. Germline CDR1 MNHEY, CDR2 SMNVEV (reference sequence). V lost 0 bases and J 2 bases, leaving 5 bases between the germline ends. The DNA for the CDR3 is TGTGCCAGCAGTTTATCCAGTACCTACGAGCAGTACTTC. Translating it yields CASSLSSTYEQYF.

The rearrangement joins TRBV5-4 to TRBJ1-1, with 9 bases fitting TRBD1. The germline CDR1 and CDR2 sequences are SGHNT and YYREEE (reference sequence). The V gene end was trimmed by 0 bases and the J gene end by 1 base; junction bases not matched to a gene: 1. This CDR3 region has 15 residues. CDR3 sequence reads: CASSLGGQGNTEAFF. The CDR3 DNA follows: TGTGCCAGCAGCTTGGGGGGACAGGGGAACACTGAAGCTTTCTTT.

This chain uses TRBV5-6 with TRBJ2-2; 8 bases are a match to TRBD1. CDR3 size: 14 residues. From germline, CDR1 is SGHDT and CDR2 YYEEEE. V lost 2 bases and J lost 8; bases outside the gene matches: 5. In DNA form, the CDR3 reads TGTGCCAGCAGCTTCTATGACAGGGGAGGGGAGCTGTTTTTT. It translates to CASSFYDRGGELFF.

The chain couples TRBV6-5 to TRBJ2-2; D remains unclear. Germline V lookup: CDR1 MNHEY, CDR2 SVGAGI. The CDR3 totals 14 residues. V was shortened by 4 bases and J by 3 bases, with 9 bases between the two germline ends. This CDR3 reads CASSSTRYTGELFF. CDR3 DNA: TGTGCCAGCAGTTCTACTCGGTACACCGGGGAGCTGTTTTTT.

This chain links TRBV19 with TRBJ1-1; 8 nucleotides line up with TRBD1. Losses at the gene ends were 5 bases for V and 5 bases for J; bases not matched to a gene: 7. Germline loops: CDR1 LNHDA, CDR2 SQIVND (reference sequence). The CDR3 length is 14 residues. The CDR3 DNA sequence: TGTGCCAGTAGTGTTACAGGGGGTGGGACTGAAGCTTTCTTT. It codes for CASSVTGGGTEAFF.

The chain combines TRBV2 with TRBJ1-5; 10 nucleotides line up with TRBD1. CDR3 size: 18 residues. Germline V CDR1 and CDR2: SNHLY, FYNNEI. V lost 5 bases to trimming and J lost 5 bases; unmatched junction nucleotides: 15. This chain's CDR3 is CASSSFPDRGRLDQPQHF. Written as DNA, the CDR3 is TGTGCCAGCAGTTCGTTTCCTGACAGGGGGCGTTTAGATCAGCCCCAGCATTTT. Drawing the rest from reference TRBV2 and TRBJ1-5, the complete variable domain is EPEVTQTPSHQVTQMGQEVILRCVPISNHLYFYWYRQILGQKVEFLVSFYNNEISEKSEIFDDQFSVERPDGSNFTLKIRSTKLEDSAMYFCASSSFPDRGRLDQPQHFGDGTRLSIL.

This clone was seen a handful of times. The V and J genes are TRBV14 and TRBJ1-2; D uncertain. Germline assignment: CDR1 SGHDN and CDR2 FVKESK. The CDR3 sequence is 16 residues long. Trimming shortened V by 0 bases and J by 4 bases, and 15 bases separated the two germline ends. This CDR3 is CASSQDRSPSSYGYTF. CDR3 DNA sequence: TGTGCCAGCAGCCAAGATCGGAGTCCGTCGAGCTATGGCTACACCTTC.

The chain combines TRBV27 with TRBJ2-1; D is possibly TRBD2 (6 bases). This CDR3 is 14 amino acids long. Trimming took 7 bases from V and 8 from J, leaving 18 bases between them. CDR1 and CDR2 (germline): MNHEY, SMNVEV (reference sequence). The CDR3: CASKRFAERDEQFF. As DNA, the CDR3 is TGTGCCAGCAAAAGGTTCGCGGAGCGGGATGAGCAGTTCTTC.

The genes are TRBV19 and TRBJ2-3; TRBD2 matches 8 bases. J was trimmed by 6 bases and V by 7 bases; bases with no gene match: 9. Per germline, CDR1 LNHDA and CDR2 SQIVND (reference sequence). This CDR3 comprises 14 residues. The CDR3, as DNA: TGTGCCAGTACCCCTCGGGGGGGCCTCGATACGCAGTATTTT. Translating gives CASTPRGGLDTQYF.

The sample holds a few counts of this clone. J is TRBJ1-5 and V is TRBV5-4, with D possibly TRBD1 on 5 matching bases. With 4 bases removed from V and 4 bases from J, the gap between germline ends came to 9 bases. Per germline, CDR1 SGHNT and CDR2 YYREEE (reference sequence). The CDR3 has 13 residues. In DNA, the CDR3 is TGTGCCAGCAGCCCGGACAATAATCAGCCCCAGCATTTT. Translation: CASSPDNNQPQHF.

In its sample, this clone was seen a few times. The chain combines TRBV19 with TRBJ1-1, with 9 positions matching TRBD1. CDR1 is LNHDA and CDR2 is SQIVND in the germline V gene (reference sequence). With V trimmed by 3 bases and J by 0 bases, 5 bases remained unmatched. The CDR3 covers 16 residues. CDR3: CASSITGGALNTEAFF. CDR3 DNA sequence: TGTGCCAGTAGTATCACAGGGGGCGCTTTGAACACTGAAGCTTTCTTT.

The rearrangement joins TRBV4-1 to TRBJ2-7; perhaps TRBD1 as D (6 bases). CDR3 length equals 13 residues. V was shortened by 4 bases and J by 7 bases, with 14 bases between the two germline ends. CDR1 is MGHRA and CDR2 is YSYEKL in the germline V gene. CDR3 protein: CASSPNRRGEQYF. CDR3 bases: TGCGCCAGCAGCCCGAACCGCAGGGGTGAGCAGTACTTC.

The chain is built from TRBV5-6 and TRBJ1-2; no clear D gene. Trimming shortened V by 0 bases and J by 7 bases, and 13 bases separated the two germline ends. This CDR3 region has 14 residues. Germline V gene sequence: CDR1 SGHDT, CDR2 YYEEEE. The CDR3 region has the DNA TGTGCCAGCAGCTTGGAAAACAGAGGAGGTGGCTACACCTTC. It codes for CASSLENRGGGYTF.

The chain couples TRBV7-2 to TRBJ2-3, with a possible D match to TRBD2 (8 bases). The CDR3 covers 13 residues. CDR1 SGHTA and CDR2 FQGNSA come from the germline V gene. CDR3 region: CATGGDSVDTQYF. The CDR3 DNA reads TGTGCTACCGGGGGGGACAGCGTAGATACGCAGTATTTT.

The chain uses TRBV19 and TRBJ1-2, with D perhaps TRBD1 (5 bases). Germline CDR1 reads LNHDA; CDR2 reads SQIVND (reference sequence). CDR3 length equals 13 residues. V dropped 8 bases and J dropped 1 base, with 11 bases sitting between them. Written as DNA, the CDR3 is TGTGCCAGTCAACAGGATATTAACTATGGCTACACCTTC. Amino acids: CASQQDINYGYTF.

This clone was detected only once. This rearrangement joins TRBV4-1 to TRBJ2-5; 10 bases line up with TRBD1. Per germline, CDR1 MGHRA and CDR2 YSYEKL. CDR3 size: 16 residues. V dropped 2 bases and J dropped 5; count of bases not matched to a gene: 8. This chain's CDR3 is CASSQTGTGDRETQYF. The CDR3 coding sequence is TGCGCCAGCAGCCAAACCGGGACAGGGGATCGGGAGACCCAGTACTTC.

The chain joins TRBV18 to TRBJ1-3; D is unclear. The V gene lost 3 bases and the J gene lost 0 bases, with 12 bases spanning the gap. This CDR3 is 16 amino acids long. Germline lookup yields CDR1 KGHSH and CDR2 LQKENI. This CDR3 reads CASSPSTGSSGNTIYF. The CDR3, as DNA: TGTGCCAGCTCACCTTCGACCGGGTCCTCTGGAAACACCATATATTTT. The entire variable domain, with the rest obtained from reference TRBV18 and TRBJ1-3, is as follows: NAGVMQNPRHLVRRRGQEARLRCSPMKGHSHVYWYRQLPEEGLKFMVYLQKENIIDESGMPKERFSAEFPKEGPSILRIQQVVRGDSAAYFCASSPSTGSSGNTIYFGEGSWLTVV.

The rearrangement links TRBV19 to TRBJ2-2, with TRBD2 matching over 8 bases. CDR3 length: 18 residues. In germline, CDR1 is LNHDA, CDR2 SQIVND (reference sequence). Trimming cost V 5 bases and J 4 bases; bases outside gene matches: 15. The CDR3 spells CASSLETPGGRGTGELFF. DNA for the CDR3: TGTGCCAGTAGTCTGGAAACCCCGGGGGGGCGTGGCACCGGGGAGCTGTTTTTT.

This chain uses TRBV7-9 with TRBJ1-2; D unresolved. Trimming removed 4 bases from V and 0 bases from J, with 18 bases in between. CDR3 length equals 17 residues. Per the germline V gene, CDR1 is SEHNR and CDR2 is FQNEAQ (reference sequence). The CDR3 region has the DNA TGTGCCAGCAGCTCACTCCGCCAAAGGAGAGCTAACTATGGCTACACCTTC. It is translated as CASSSLRQRRANYGYTF. The variable domain in full, completed from reference TRBV7-9 and TRBJ1-2, reads DTGVSQNPRHKITKRGQNVTFRCDPISEHNRLYWYRQTLGQGPEFLTYFQNEAQLEKSRLLSDRFSAERPKGSFSTLEIQRTEQGDSAMYLCASSSLRQRRANYGYTFGSGTRLTVV.

The V and J genes are TRBV5-8 and TRBJ1-1; 8 bases are a match to TRBD1. Germline values: CDR1 SGHTS, CDR2 YDEGEE. The V gene end was trimmed by 4 bases and the J gene end by 9 bases; junction bases not matched to a gene: 14. This CDR3 has 15 amino acids. The CDR3 region has the DNA TGTGCCAGCAGCGACGGGACAGGAAGGCCCCAAAAAGCTTTCTTT. Translating gives CASSDGTGRPQKAFF.

The chain recombines TRBV28 with TRBJ1-5; D is unresolved. The V gene's germline CDR1 is MDHEN and CDR2 SYDVKM. V was shortened by 3 bases and J by 1 base, with 13 bases between the two germline ends. The CDR3 spans 16 residues. The CDR3 is CASSFAGTGSNQPQHF. DNA of the CDR3: TGTGCCAGCAGTTTCGCGGGAACGGGAAGCAATCAGCCCCAGCATTTT.

This chain links TRBV7-2 with TRBJ2-4, with 8 bases that match TRBD2. The V gene end was trimmed by 3 bases and the J gene end by 3 bases; junction bases not matched to a gene: 7. Germline V gene data show CDR1 as SGHTA and CDR2 as FQGNSA. The CDR3 extends over 16 amino acids. CDR3 DNA sequence: TGTGCCAGCAGCTTGGCGGGGGGTACCGGCAAAAACATTCAGTACTTC. This gives the protein CASSLAGGTGKNIQYF.